This TCR beta chain was sequenced during a study of blood T cell repertoires in COVID-19. Looking at the study overall: The United States, Italy and Spain were the sources of the acute and convalescent COVID-19 samples. Nucleic acid was either cDNA or gDNA, and it came from T cells, B-cell-depleted T cells, or PBMCs.

A few counts support this clone. Germline V lookup: CDR1 SGDLS, CDR2 YYNGEE. CDR3 length: 17 residues. Deletions cut 0 bases from V and 4 bases from J, with 16 bases between. Authors' data handling: By means of reference gene primer amplification, nucleated cell counts were estimated. Assay: immunoSEQ multiplex PCR; the TCRdb copy retains only in-frame clones and omits some. From that table come the V and J calls and clone size; the DNA was used to work out D and trimming. This table has 200,000 to 250,000 clones, 85% to 90% appearing once. This TCR derives from an elderly man with acute or convalescent COVID-19. The chain links TRBV9 to TRBJ1-4; D unresolved. Sample: peripheral blood. Written as DNA, the CDR3 is TGTGCCAGCAGCGTAGGCCCCCTACTTAGCCTTAATGAAAAACTGTTTTTT. This codes for CASSVGPLLSLNEKLFF. Full variable domain (remainder filled in from reference TRBV9 and TRBJ1-4): DSGVTQTPKHLITATGQRVTLRCSPRSGDLSVYWYQQSLDQGLQFLIQYYNGEERAKGNILERFSAQQFPDLHSELNLSSLELGDSALYFCASSVGPLLSLNEKLFFGSGTQLSVL.